This is a list of T cell receptor beta chains from one sample in a study of T cells in localized non-small cell lung cancer. Clones were sequenced by immunoSEQ multiplex PCR, and TCRdb holds only the in-frame ones, with some missing. The sample contains tens of thousands of clones, 70% to 90% of which appear only once. Source: peripheral blood, taken before any cancer treatment. These receptors all come from a man between 35 and 75 years old with stage I squamous cell lung carcinoma. CDR3s include the opening cysteine and the closing phenylalanine or tryptophan. Fields, in order: clone size, V gene, J gene, D gene, CDR3 protein, CDR3 DNA. A D gene is named only where the DNA matches it firmly. Expanded clones get a size class; other rows say once, few or many, or leave the size out.

>-|TRBV4-1|TRBJ2-7|-
CASSLYRASYEQYF
TGCGCCAGCAGCCTTTACAGGGCTAGCTACGAGCAGTACTTC
>-|TRBV15|TRBJ2-5|TRBD2
CATSRDRREGKGPSETQYF
TGTGCCACCAGCAGAGATCGGCGGGAGGGAAAAGGGCCGTCAGAGACCCAGTACTTC
>-|TRBV4-2|TRBJ2-1|-
CASSLRATGYNEQFF
TGTGCCAGCAGCCTCCGGGCGACGGGTTACAATGAGCAGTTCTTC
>-|TRBV15|TRBJ2-7|-
CATSRDTGSSYEQYF
TGTGCCACCAGCAGAGATACAGGGTCCTCCTACGAGCAGTACTTC
>-|TRBV19|TRBJ1-4|-
CASSIRGQIGEKLFF
TGTGCCAGTAGTATTAGAGGACAGATAGGTGAAAAACTGTTTTTT
>-|TRBV10-3|TRBJ1-5|TRBD1
CAISTGGNQPQHF
TGTGCCATCAGTACAGGGGGCAATCAGCCCCAGCATTTT
>once|TRBV5-4|TRBJ1-1|-
CASSLRGVPTEAFF
TGTGCCAGCAGCTTGAGGGGGGTGCCCACTGAAGCTTTCTTT
>-|TRBV7-2|TRBJ2-1|-
CASSFVGGLTYNEQFF
TGTGCCAGCAGCTTCGTTGGGGGGCTAACCTACAATGAGCAGTTCTTC
>-|TRBV29-1|TRBJ2-1|-
CSGVAELPYNEQFF
TGCAGCGGGGTAGCGGAGCTCCCCTACAATGAGCAGTTCTTC
>-|TRBV7-9|TRBJ2-5|-
CASSGREFETQYF
TGTGCCAGCAGCGGCAGGGAGTTCGAGACCCAGTACTTC
>-|TRBV6-1|TRBJ1-2|-
CASSAGTYGYTF
TGTGCCAGCAGTGCGGGGACCTATGGCTACACCTTC
>-|TRBV25-1|TRBJ2-1|TRBD2
CASSDPLAGANEQFF
TGTGCCAGCAGTGACCCGTTAGCGGGAGCAAATGAGCAGTTCTTC
>-|TRBV4-2|TRBJ1-4|-
CASSQDMIILKLFF
TGTGCCAGCAGCCAAGACATGATAATTCTAAAACTGTTTTTT
>-|TRBV11-2|TRBJ2-5|TRBD2
CASSPGGKTQYF
TGTGCCAGCAGCCCGGGAGGCAAGACCCAGTACTTC
>-|TRBV7-2|TRBJ2-2|TRBD2
CASSLSLAGTGELFF
TGTGCCAGCAGCTTAAGTCTAGCGGGTACCGGGGAGCTGTTTTTT
>-|TRBV11-3|TRBJ2-1|-
CASSQDGSSYNEQFF
TGTGCCAGCAGCCAGGACGGAAGCTCCTACAATGAGCAGTTCTTC
>-|TRBV6-5|TRBJ2-3|-
CASSYMGDTQYF
TGTGCCAGCAGTTACATGGGAGATACGCAGTATTTT
>-|TRBV6-5|TRBJ2-7|-
CASSQGVGIGYEQYF
TGTGCCAGCTCCCAAGGGGTAGGGATTGGGTACGAGCAGTACTTC
>-|TRBV30|TRBJ2-3|-
CAWSVQVDTQYF
TGTGCCTGGAGTGTCCAAGTGGATACGCAGTATTTT
>-|TRBV5-8|TRBJ1-1|-
CASRSGHSNTEAFF
TGTGCCAGCAGGTCGGGACATTCGAACACTGAAGCTTTCTTT
>-|TRBV5-4|TRBJ1-2|TRBD1
CASSPQGEQLYGYTF
TGTGCCAGCAGCCCGCAGGGGGAACAGCTCTATGGCTACACCTTC
>-|TRBV18|TRBJ2-7|-
CASSEPFPGPHAHEQYF
TGTGCCAGCTCAGAGCCGTTTCCCGGGCCCCATGCCCACGAGCAGTACTTC
>once|TRBV29-1|TRBJ2-2|-
CSVEKGGGTGELFF
TGCAGCGTTGAAAAGGGGGGTGGCACCGGGGAGCTGTTTTTT
>few|TRBV4-1|TRBJ1-4|TRBD1
CASSQGTGSSEELFF
TGCGCCAGCAGCCAGGGGACAGGCTCGTCTGAGGAACTGTTTTTT
>-|TRBV10-1|TRBJ2-3|TRBD1
CASGRQGGDTQYF
TGCGCCAGCGGTAGACAGGGGGGAGATACGCAGTATTTT
>-|TRBV6-1|TRBJ1-3|-
CASSPGFSGNTIYF
TGTGCCAGCAGCCCAGGGTTCTCTGGAAACACCATATATTTT
>-|TRBV10-3|TRBJ2-2|-
CAIRAGGTHTGELFF
TGTGCCATCAGGGCCGGGGGCACACACACCGGGGAGCTGTTTTTT
>-|TRBV19|TRBJ2-1|-
CASSWRGARSYNEQFF
TGTGCCAGTAGCTGGAGAGGAGCAAGGTCCTACAATGAGCAGTTCTTC
>-|TRBV4-2|TRBJ2-1|TRBD2
CASSERSPASGEYNEQFF
TGTGCCAGCAGCGAACGCTCTCCGGCTAGCGGAGAGTACAATGAGCAGTTCTTC
>-|TRBV19|TRBJ2-6|-
CASSPRGHLSGANVLTF
TGTGCCAGTAGTCCTAGGGGACACCTCTCTGGGGCCAACGTCCTGACTTTC
>-|TRBV11-2|TRBJ2-7|-
CASSLDRGNYEQYF
TGTGCCAGCAGCTTAGATAGGGGAAACTACGAGCAGTACTTC
>-|TRBV9|TRBJ1-2|-
CASSPRRSNYGYTF
TGTGCCAGCAGCCCCCGTAGAAGTAACTATGGCTACACCTTC
>-|TRBV2|TRBJ1-4|-
CASAAAATGEKLFF
TGTGCCAGCGCAGCGGCCGCGACCGGGGAAAAACTGTTTTTT
>-|TRBV7-9|TRBJ2-5|-
CASSPMGEQQETQYF
TGTGCCAGCAGCCCGATGGGCGAACAGCAAGAGACCCAGTACTTC
>-|TRBV7-2|TRBJ1-5|TRBD1
CASSPGQLVAQPQHF
TGTGCCAGCAGCCCGGGACAGCTTGTAGCTCAGCCCCAGCATTTT
>-|TRBV6-5|TRBJ1-2|-
CASSRDGNYGYTF
TGTGCCAGCAGCCGGGACGGCAACTATGGCTACACCTTC
>-|TRBV7-2|TRBJ1-1|-
CASSPRWGANTEAFF
TGTGCCAGCAGCCCCCGCTGGGGGGCGAACACTGAAGCTTTCTTT
>-|TRBV6-5|TRBJ2-1|-
CATFSDTSYNEQFF
TGTGCCACCTTCTCGGATACCTCCTACAATGAGCAGTTCTTC
>-|TRBV18|TRBJ2-5|-
CASSPNGLQETQYF
TGTGCCAGCTCACCTAACGGCCTCCAAGAGACCCAGTACTTC
>-|TRBV7-9|TRBJ2-3|-
CASSRTDTQYF
TGTGCCAGCAGCCGGACAGATACGCAGTATTTT
>-|TRBV4-1|TRBJ2-3|TRBD2
CASSQEGLAGRADTQYF
TGCGCCAGCAGCCAAGAGGGACTAGCGGGCCGAGCAGATACGCAGTATTTT
>few|TRBV28|TRBJ1-1|-
CASSFGSRTEAFF
TGTGCCAGCAGTTTCGGCTCGAGGACTGAAGCTTTCTTT
>-|TRBV10-3|TRBJ2-7|TRBD1
CAISTGTVGVGEQYF
TGTGCCATCAGTACCGGGACAGTTGGGGTTGGGGAGCAGTACTTC
>-|TRBV6-5|TRBJ2-7|-
CASSYGGSSSYEQYF
TGTGCCAGCAGTTACGGGGGCTCCAGCTCCTACGAGCAGTACTTC
>-|TRBV5-1|TRBJ2-7|TRBD2
CASSLAATSGPPSYEQYF
TGCGCCAGCAGCTTGGCCGCTACTAGCGGGCCCCCGTCCTACGAGCAGTACTTC
>-|TRBV28|TRBJ1-2|-
CASWTVYGYTF
TGTGCCAGCTGGACAGTCTATGGCTACACCTTC
>-|TRBV19|TRBJ1-1|-
CASNRRYRTDLNTEAFF
TGTGCCAGTAATCGGAGATATCGGACAGATTTGAACACTGAAGCTTTCTTT
>-|TRBV12-5|TRBJ2-5|TRBD2
CASGGSGSETQYF
TGTGCTAGTGGTGGAAGCGGGAGCGAGACCCAGTACTTC
>-|TRBV4-3|TRBJ1-3|TRBD1
CASSRNGQDSGNTIYF
TGCGCCAGCAGCCGAAACGGACAGGACTCTGGAAACACCATATATTTT
>-|TRBV11-3|TRBJ2-1|TRBD2
CASSPSRAGVEQFF
TGTGCCAGCAGCCCCTCGCGAGCGGGAGTTGAGCAGTTCTTC
>-|TRBV23-1|TRBJ2-2|-
CASTPQGGRTGGELFF
TGCGCCAGCACCCCACAGGGAGGCAGGACCGGCGGGGAGCTGTTTTTT
>-|TRBV7-6|TRBJ2-2|-
CASSDAGELFF
TGTGCCAGCAGCGACGCCGGGGAGCTGTTTTTT
>-|TRBV9|TRBJ2-1|TRBD2
CASSASGTSVLGEQFF
TGTGCCAGCAGCGCCTCCGGGACTAGCGTTTTGGGTGAGCAGTTCTTC
>-|TRBV16|TRBJ2-5|-
CASSQGSQETQYF
TGTGCCAGCAGCCAGGGAAGTCAAGAGACCCAGTACTTC
>-|TRBV11-2|TRBJ1-1|-
CASSLDRRETEAFF
TGTGCCAGCAGCTTAGACCGCAGGGAGACTGAAGCTTTCTTT
>once|TRBV19|TRBJ2-1|TRBD2
CASSGTTNEQFF
TGTGCCAGTAGTGGGACTACCAATGAGCAGTTCTTC
>-|TRBV7-2|TRBJ2-1|-
CASTLSSHNEQFF
TGTGCCAGCACCCTTAGCAGTCACAATGAGCAGTTCTTC